These T cell receptor beta chains were read from a single sample in a study of CD8 T cells in Susac syndrome. TCRdb independently ran MiXCR on the immunoSEQ multiplex PCR reads; one entry per CDR3 protein. The data show over 350,000 distinct CDR3 sequences, approximately 85% seen once. What was sequenced was CD8+ T cells from PBMCs. These receptors all come from a human donor with multiple sclerosis. Both conserved end residues are part of each CDR3. A D gene is named only where the DNA matches it firmly. Size tells how often a clone was seen (once, few, many) or the class of an expanded clone, and some rows leave it out.

V gene	D gene	J gene	clone size	CDR3 protein	CDR3 DNA
TRBV27	TRBD1	TRBJ2-3	once	CASSPWDRGLTDTQYF	TGTGCCAGCAGTCCCTGGGACAGGGGCTTAACAGATACGCAGTATTTT
TRBV5-4	-	TRBJ2-7	-	CASSLPRGNEQYF	TGTGCCAGCAGCTTGCCCAGGGGAAACGAGCAGTACTTC
TRBV9	TRBD2	TRBJ2-2	-	CASSAPLLAGGNTGELFF	TGTGCCAGCAGCGCCCCCCTGCTAGCGGGGGGTAACACCGGGGAGCTGTTTTTT
TRBV5-6	-	TRBJ1-2	-	CASSLVGTTNYGYTF	TGTGCCAGCAGCTTGGTGGGGACTACCAACTATGGCTACACCTTC
TRBV11-2	TRBD2	TRBJ2-6	-	CASSSQLAGVNSGANVLTF	TGTGCCAGCAGCTCGCAACTAGCGGGAGTAAACTCTGGGGCCAACGTCCTGACTTTC
TRBV5-6	-	TRBJ1-5	-	CASSLSSGQGGRQPQHF	TGTGCCAGCAGCTTGTCCTCAGGCCAAGGCGGGAGGCAGCCCCAGCATTTT
TRBV10-3	TRBD1	TRBJ2-1	-	CAISESAGTGVNEQFF	TGTGCCATCAGTGAGTCGGCAGGGACAGGGGTCAATGAGCAGTTCTTC
TRBV5-1	-	TRBJ1-1	few	CASSLVWIRTEAFF	TGCGCCAGCAGCTTGGTCTGGATACGGACTGAAGCTTTCTTT
TRBV23-1	-	TRBJ2-2	-	CASSHFDRSHTGELFF	TGCGCCAGCAGTCACTTCGACAGGTCCCACACCGGGGAGCTGTTTTTT
TRBV28	-	TRBJ2-7	few	CASSPTGSEQYF	TGTGCCAGCAGTCCAACAGGGTCCGAGCAGTACTTC
TRBV19	TRBD1	TRBJ2-7	-	CASSTSWTGYYEQYF	TGTGCCAGTAGTACCTCCTGGACAGGGTACTACGAGCAGTACTTC
TRBV5-4	-	TRBJ2-7	-	CASSLVATYEQYF	TGTGCCAGCAGCTTGGTGGCTACCTACGAGCAGTACTTC
TRBV30	-	TRBJ2-2	-	CAWSDDGTGELFF	TGTGCCTGGAGTGATGATGGGACCGGGGAGCTGTTTTTT
TRBV7-2	-	TRBJ2-7	-	CASSLRQDSVGQYF	TGTGCCAGCAGCTTGAGGCAAGACAGCGTCGGGCAGTACTTC
TRBV29-1	-	TRBJ2-7	-	CSVEDEGLSHEQYF	TGCAGCGTTGAAGATGAGGGACTCTCCCACGAGCAGTACTTC
TRBV13	-	TRBJ2-1	-	CASSGVQGPPAEQFF	TGTGCCAGCAGCGGGGTGCAGGGGCCCCCTGCTGAGCAGTTCTTC
TRBV4-1	TRBD1	TRBJ2-7	-	CASSQGTGGGEQYF	TGCGCCAGCAGCCAAGGGACAGGGGGCGGCGAGCAGTACTTC
TRBV28	TRBD1	TRBJ2-1	-	CASSLSGDRDNEQFF	TGTGCCAGCAGTTTGAGTGGGGACAGGGACAATGAGCAGTTCTTC
TRBV28	-	TRBJ2-6	-	CASSSRTESSGANVLTF	TGTGCCAGCAGCTCTCGGACAGAGTCCTCTGGGGCCAACGTCCTGACTTTC
TRBV5-1	TRBD2	TRBJ2-1	-	CASSPPGLAGYEQFF	TGCGCCAGCAGCCCCCCGGGACTAGCGGGATACGAGCAGTTCTTC
TRBV27	TRBD1	TRBJ2-7	-	CASTYLGGVGYEQYF	TGTGCCAGCACTTATCTAGGGGGCGTTGGGTACGAGCAGTACTTC
TRBV4-1	TRBD1	TRBJ1-5	-	CASSQEGTVHQPQHF	TGCGCCAGCAGCCAAGAAGGGACAGTTCATCAGCCCCAGCATTTT
TRBV10-3	TRBD1	TRBJ1-1	-	CAASVNSGGSTEAFF	TGTGCCGCATCAGTGAACTCAGGGGGGAGCACTGAAGCTTTCTTT
TRBV5-1	TRBD1	TRBJ2-7	-	CASSEDRVAYEQYF	TGCGCCAGCAGCGAGGACAGGGTGGCATACGAGCAGTACTTC
TRBV3-1	-	TRBJ2-7	-	CASSPSPGTYEQYF	TGTGCCAGCAGCCCCTCACCGGGGACCTACGAGCAGTACTTC
TRBV5-1	-	TRBJ1-3	-	CASSLDPDLYSGNTIYF	TGCGCCAGCAGCTTGGATCCCGATTTGTACTCTGGAAACACCATATATTTT
TRBV2	-	TRBJ2-3	-	CASSAQTETDTQYF	TGTGCCAGCAGTGCTCAGACGGAAACAGATACGCAGTATTTT
TRBV4-1	-	TRBJ2-7	-	CASSQAGGGLGEQYF	TGCGCCAGCAGCCAAGCAGGAGGGGGGCTCGGCGAGCAGTACTTC
TRBV28	TRBD2	TRBJ2-7	-	CASSSAVGGLAVEQYF	TGTGCCAGCAGTTCGGCGGTCGGGGGACTAGCCGTCGAGCAGTACTTC
TRBV5-1	-	TRBJ2-7	few	CASSDNLAKASYEQYF	TGCGCCAGCAGCGACAACCTAGCGAAAGCTAGCTACGAGCAGTACTTC
TRBV7-9	-	TRBJ2-2	-	CASNPRGDINTGLLFF	TGTGCCAGCAACCCTCGAGGGGATATTAACACCGGGCTTCTGTTTTTT
TRBV4-1	-	TRBJ2-6	-	CASSQLTTGANVLTF	TGCGCCAGCAGCCAACTAACAACTGGGGCCAACGTCCTGACTTTC
TRBV28	-	TRBJ2-7	-	CASSFSGSRAHEQYF	TGTGCCAGCAGTTTTTCAGGTTCCAGGGCCCACGAGCAGTACTTC
TRBV14	-	TRBJ2-1	-	CASSQDRGRGSYNEQFF	TGTGCCAGCAGCCAAGATCGGGGCAGGGGCTCCTACAATGAGCAGTTCTTC
TRBV12-3/TRBV12-4	-	TRBJ2-1	-	CASSRMGLNNEQFF	TGTGCCAGCAGTCGGATGGGACTCAACAATGAGCAGTTCTTC
TRBV28	TRBD2	TRBJ2-7	-	CATRLAGDYEQYF	TGTGCCACCAGACTAGCGGGAGATTACGAGCAGTACTTC
TRBV4-1	TRBD2	TRBJ2-1	-	CASSQEPSTSGEQFF	TGCGCCAGCAGCCAAGAACCTAGTACTAGCGGGGAGCAGTTCTTC
TRBV27	TRBD2	TRBJ2-1	once	CASSLWASGYNEQFF	TGTGCCAGCAGTTTATGGGCTAGCGGCTACAATGAGCAGTTCTTC
TRBV9	TRBD1	TRBJ2-7	-	CASSVDLDRVYEQYF	TGTGCCAGCAGCGTAGATCTGGACAGGGTCTACGAGCAGTACTTC
TRBV7-6	-	TRBJ1-1	few	CASSHFSIDRPETEAFF	TGTGCCAGCAGCCACTTCTCAATTGACAGGCCGGAGACTGAAGCTTTCTTT
TRBV29-1	-	TRBJ1-1	once	CSVDRDFTEAFF	TGCAGCGTTGACAGGGATTTCACTGAAGCTTTCTTT
TRBV5-1	-	TRBJ2-7	-	CASSLELQGGEQYF	TGCGCCAGCAGCTTGGAACTACAAGGGGGCGAGCAGTACTTC
TRBV19	-	TRBJ1-1	-	CASSIGMNTEAFF	TGTGCCAGTAGTATTGGGATGAACACTGAAGCTTTCTTT
TRBV6-5	-	TRBJ1-2	once	CASSYQGLGGYTF	TGTGCCAGCAGTTACCAGGGCCTCGGGGGCTACACCTTC
TRBV4-1	TRBD2	TRBJ2-1	-	CASSRGAGGSNEQFF	TGCGCCAGCAGCCGAGGCGCGGGGGGGTCCAATGAGCAGTTCTTC
TRBV5-5	TRBD2	TRBJ2-7	-	CASSFLAGEYEQYF	TGTGCCAGCAGCTTCCTAGCGGGAGAGTACGAGCAGTACTTC
TRBV4-1	TRBD2	TRBJ2-7	-	CASSQDASGIYEQYF	TGCGCCAGCAGCCAAGATGCCAGCGGGATCTACGAGCAGTACTTC
TRBV6-1	TRBD1	TRBJ2-3	-	CASSRPGQATDTQYF	TGTGCCAGCAGTCGACCGGGACAGGCCACAGATACGCAGTATTTT
TRBV6-1	-	TRBJ1-1	-	CASSEGLRGVNTEAFF	TGTGCCAGCAGTGAAGGTCTCCGGGGGGTGAACACTGAAGCTTTCTTT
TRBV29-1	-	TRBJ2-7	-	CSVLTPGTPTYEQYF	TGCAGCGTCCTAACCCCCGGGACACCCACCTACGAGCAGTACTTC
TRBV27	TRBD2	TRBJ2-3	-	CASRLAGGRDTQYF	TGTGCCAGCCGGCTAGCGGGGGGCAGAGATACGCAGTATTTT
TRBV4-1	-	TRBJ1-1	-	CASSLAGSRTEAFF	TGCGCCAGCAGCCTAGCAGGGTCGAGGACTGAAGCTTTCTTT
TRBV20-1	-	TRBJ2-3	-	CSARDFRGITDTQYF	TGCAGTGCTAGAGATTTTCGGGGCATCACAGATACGCAGTATTTT